The next 21 T cell receptor beta chains were all read from a single sample in a study of shared clonotypes between healthy human individuals. The method was immunoSEQ multiplex PCR; TCRdb's version includes in-frame clones alone and lacks a portion of them. The table shows some 900,000 clones, with around three quarters occurring only once. The specimen sequenced was memory CD4+ T cells sorted from blood. Documented subset: CD45RA-negative fraction. These receptors were obtained from a man between 18 and 35 years old in good health.

As to this clone: Other DNA sequences of this sample code for an identical CDR3. V gene TRBV20-1 combines with J gene TRBJ2-7; D gene uncertain. Deletions cut 3 bases from V and 4 bases from J, with 7 bases between. This CDR3 contains 11 residues. The germline CDR1 and CDR2 sequences are DFQATT and SNEGSKA (reference sequence). The CDR3 here is CSARDVYEQYF. The CDR3, as DNA: TGCAGTGCTAGGGACGTATACGAGCAGTACTTC.

The rearrangement uses TRBV18 and TRBJ2-1; TRBD2 aligns across 8 bases. V lost 2 bases, J lost 0 bases, and 0 bases stayed unmatched. This CDR3 spans 15 amino acids. The V gene's germline CDR1 is KGHSH and CDR2 LQKENI. CDR3 nucleotide sequence: TGTGCCAGCTCACCAACTAGCGGCTCCTACAATGAGCAGTTCTTC. It encodes CASSPTSGSYNEQFF.

The chain employs TRBV28 and TRBJ2-1; the D is unclear. V lost 1 base and J lost 3, with 10 bases in between. This CDR3 has 15 amino acids. From germline, CDR1 is MDHEN and CDR2 SYDVKM. This CDR3 reads CASSLLSRNYNEQFF. The DNA for the CDR3 is TGTGCCAGCAGTTTATTATCCCGGAACTACAATGAGCAGTTCTTC.

The V gene is TRBV27, the J gene TRBJ1-6, with D tentatively TRBD1 (5 bases). The CDR3 contains 17 residues. Trimming cost V 6 bases and J 4 bases, with 19 bases left between them. The germline V gene has CDR1 MNHEY and CDR2 SMNVEV (reference sequence). The CDR3 DNA is TGTGCCAGCAGGGTTACTTCGGGGGGGGTATATAATTCACCCCTCCACTTT. Translated: CASRVTSGGVYNSPLHF.

The chain couples TRBV5-6 to TRBJ1-2, with TRBD1 matching 10 bases. This CDR3 contains 15 residues. Germline V gene lookup returns CDR1 SGHDT and CDR2 YYEEEE. V gave up 0 bases and J gave up 7 bases; unmatched junction bases: 6. The CDR3 region has the DNA TGTGCCAGCAGCTTGGCCGGAGACAGGGGGCTTGGCTACACCTTC. The encoded protein is CASSLAGDRGLGYTF.

The chain is built from TRBV9 and TRBJ2-1; the D call may be TRBD1 or TRBD2 (5 bases each). CDR1 is SGDLS and CDR2 is YYNGEE in the germline V gene. The CDR3 has 16 residues. Between the trimmed V and J ends, which lost 3 bases and 2 bases, there was a span of 15 bases. This CDR3 is CASSGLSGTAYNEQFF. CDR3 bases: TGTGCCAGCAGCGGCCTCTCCGGGACGGCCTACAATGAGCAGTTCTTC. The full variable domain, its missing parts supplied by reference TRBV9 and TRBJ2-1, is DSGVTQTPKHLITATGQRVTLRCSPRSGDLSVYWYQQSLDQGLQFLIQYYNGEERAKGNILERFSAQQFPDLHSELNLSSLELGDSALYFCASSGLSGTAYNEQFFGPGTRLTVL.

This chain uses TRBV19 with TRBJ1-5; no clear D gene. Germline V gene sequence: CDR1 LNHDA, CDR2 SQIVND (reference sequence). The V end was cut by 2 bases, the J end by 7 bases, with 9 bases between. This CDR3 region has 13 residues. CDR3 protein: CASSITSEQPQHF. The CDR3 bases are TGTGCCAGTAGTATAACCTCGGAGCAGCCCCAGCATTTT.

The gene calls are TRBV5-1 and TRBJ1-2, with 9 bases lining up with TRBD1. Germline CDR1 is SGHRS and CDR2 is YFSETQ. The CDR3 length is 19 residues. V lost 4 bases to trimming and J lost 3 bases; unmatched junction nucleotides: 19. The DNA of the CDR3 is TGCGCCAGCAGCAAAGACGATAACAGGGGGCTCTTTCGGCACTATGGCTACACCTTC. The encoded protein is CASSKDDNRGLFRHYGYTF. The full variable domain, in which reference TRBV5-1 and TRBJ1-2 provide the parts outside the CDR3, is KAGVTQTPRYLIKTRGQQVTLSCSPISGHRSVSWYQQTPGQGLQFLFEYFSETQRNKGNFPGRFSGRQFSNSRSEMNVSTLELGDSALYLCASSKDDNRGLFRHYGYTFGSGTRLTVV.

A single count supports this clone. The genes are TRBV27 and TRBJ1-2; 9 bases map to TRBD1. The CDR3 extends over 13 amino acids. Unmatched junction bases numbered 2, after V lost 2 bases and J lost 7 bases. Germline V gene sequence: CDR1 MNHEY, CDR2 SMNVEV (reference sequence). CDR3 sequence: CASSLTGGPGYTF. DNA of the CDR3: TGTGCCAGCAGTTTAACAGGGGGCCCTGGCTACACCTTC.

The V gene is TRBV5-6, the J gene TRBJ1-2, with D perhaps TRBD1 (5 bases). The CDR3 contains 14 residues. Between the trimmed V and J ends, which lost 1 base and 7 bases, there was a span of 14 bases. Per the germline V gene, CDR1 is SGHDT and CDR2 is YYEEEE. This CDR3 is CASSLLVRGAGYTF. The CDR3 coding sequence is TGTGCCAGCAGCTTGTTGGTGAGGGGCGCTGGCTACACCTTC.

The rearrangement uses TRBV7-2 and TRBJ2-1; 12 bases align to TRBD2. V was pared by 5 bases and J by 7 bases, with 12 bases of the junction left unmatched. Germline V gene data show CDR1 as SGHTA and CDR2 as FQGNSA. This CDR3 contains 17 residues. Here the CDR3 reads CASSPIHGLAGRNEQFF. The CDR3 DNA is TGTGCCAGCAGCCCAATACATGGACTAGCGGGACGGAATGAGCAGTTCTTC.

The rearrangement links TRBV5-1 to TRBJ2-7; the match to TRBD1 covers 11 bases. CDR3 size: 14 residues. Germline CDR1 and CDR2: SGHRS and YFSETQ. The trim removed 3 bases at V and 6 bases at J, leaving 5 bases unmatched. In DNA form, the CDR3 reads TGCGCCAGCAGCTCGGGGACAGGGGGAATCGAGCAGTACTTC. Amino acid sequence: CASSSGTGGIEQYF.

This chain joins TRBV25-1 and TRBJ1-5; D is uncertain. The germline V and J ends were trimmed by 3 bases and 6 bases, with 9 bases remaining between them. CDR3 length equals 13 residues. Germline CDR1 reads MGHDK; CDR2 reads SYGVNS. CDR3 amino acids: CASSDGGSQPQHF. CDR3 in DNA: TGTGCCAGCAGTGATGGAGGATCTCAGCCCCAGCATTTT.

A remark on this clone: The same CDR3 arises from other DNA sequences in this sample as well. The CDR3 sequence: CASSTGQTNQPQHF. The DNA for the CDR3 is TGTGCCAGTAGTACCGGACAGACAAATCAGCCCCAGCATTTT. The J gene is TRBJ1-5, the V gene TRBV19, with a tentative D call TRBD1 (6 bases). Trimming took off 4 bases at V and 4 bases at J, with 11 bases between the two ends. The CDR3 totals 14 residues. Germline V lookup: CDR1 LNHDA, CDR2 SQIVND (reference sequence).

This chain connects TRBV10-3 to TRBJ2-1; D call uncertain. Looked up from germline, CDR1 is ENHRY and CDR2 is SYGVKD. This CDR3 has 12 amino acids. Deletions cut 4 bases from V and 7 bases from J, with 8 bases between. The CDR3 region has the DNA TGTGCCATCAGTGTGCAGTCTAATGAGCAGTTCTTC. Protein: CAISVQSNEQFF.

The chain joins TRBV5-5 to TRBJ2-7; TRBD2 aligns across 10 bases. The CDR3 consists of 15 residues. Germline V gene sequence: CDR1 SGHKS, CDR2 YYEKEE (reference sequence). With 4 bases clipped from V and 3 bases from J, the junction kept 7 bases outside the gene matches. CDR3 in amino acids: CASSRGLADLYEQYF. The CDR3 DNA sequence: TGTGCCAGCAGCCGCGGACTAGCGGACCTCTACGAGCAGTACTTC.

Written as DNA, the CDR3 is TGTGCCAGCAGTCGTAGACTAGCGGGGGGCAACAATGAGCAGTTCTTC. Amino acid sequence: CASSRRLAGGNNEQFF. The chain employs TRBV11-2 and TRBJ2-1; 13 bases match TRBD2. Germline V gene lookup returns CDR1 SGHAT and CDR2 FQNNGV. The length of the CDR3 is 16 residues. The ends lost 6 bases at V and 5 bases at J; junction bases unmatched: 7.

About this clone itself: Other DNA sequences in the same sample also yield this CDR3. The J gene is TRBJ1-3, the V gene TRBV30; perhaps TRBD1 as D (5 bases). The V gene lost 1 base and the J gene lost 1 base, with 8 bases spanning the gap. Germline V lookup: CDR1 GTSNPN, CDR2 SVGIG (reference sequence). The CDR3 is 14 residues long. The CDR3 sequence is CAWSGQYSGNTIYF. CDR3 nucleotide sequence: TGTGCCTGGAGTGGACAGTATTCTGGAAACACCATATATTTT.

This chain joins TRBV14 and TRBJ1-2; D uncertain. Deletions cut 0 bases from V and 4 bases from J, with 12 bases between. Per the germline V gene, CDR1 is SGHDN and CDR2 is FVKESK. The CDR3 is 15 residues long. The CDR3 region has the DNA TGTGCCAGCAGCCAAGATCGGAGTGGCGCCTATGGCTACACCTTC. Translating it yields CASSQDRSGAYGYTF.

V gene TRBV6-1 combines with J gene TRBJ2-7, with 11 bases aligning to TRBD1. The V segment lost 6 bases and the J segment 6 bases; nucleotides outside the gene matches: 1. Germline CDR1 and CDR2: MNHNS and SASEGT. The CDR3 is 12 residues long. The CDR3 nucleotides read TGTGCCAGCAGGGACAGGGGGCGCGAGCAGTACTTC. Its translation: CASRDRGREQYF.

The genes are TRBV28 and TRBJ1-3; D not certain. V dropped 6 bases and J dropped 8 bases, with 17 bases sitting between them. This CDR3 comprises 14 residues. CDR1 and CDR2 from the germline V gene are MDHEN and SYDVKM. The CDR3 here is CASSPAGVEDTIYF. CDR3 nucleotide sequence: TGTGCCAGCAGCCCGGCGGGAGTTGAGGACACCATATATTTT. The full variable domain, in which reference TRBV28 and TRBJ1-3 provide the parts outside the CDR3, is DVKVTQSSRYLVKRTGEKVFLECVQDMDHENMFWYRQDPGLGLRLIYFSYDVKMKEKGDIPEGYSVSREKKERFSLILESASTNQTSMYLCASSPAGVEDTIYFGEGSWLTVV.